A selection of T cell receptor beta chains follows, all from one sample in a study of neoadjuvant anti-PD-1 for oral cavity cancer. Method: immunoSEQ multiplex PCR; TCRdb's copy keeps in-frame clones and lacks some. Of approximately 7,100 clones detected, around 49% appear once; the ten largest clones hold roughly 12%. The specimen comprised tumor tissue, sampled before nivolumab (anti-PD-1) treatment. These receptor sequences come from a person between 40 and 85 years old with oral cavity squamous cell carcinoma. Both conserved end residues are part of each CDR3. A D gene is named only where the DNA matches it firmly. Some rows have no size entry. The others give once, few or many, or a class for an expanded clone.

D: TRBD1; size: .; V: TRBV19; J: TRBJ1-2; DNA: TGTGCCAGTAGCACAGGGGGCGGCTATCGAGGAGGCTACACCTTC; CDR3: CASSTGGGYRGGYTF
D: .; size: .; V: TRBV2; J: TRBJ2-1; DNA: TGTGCCAGCAGTGTGGATGGTTCGGATGAGCAGTTCTTC; CDR3: CASSVDGSDEQFF
D: TRBD1; size: .; V: TRBV2; J: TRBJ2-5; DNA: TGTGCCAGCAGCAGGGACAGATTCTACCAAGAGACCCAGTACTTC; CDR3: CASSRDRFYQETQYF
D: .; size: .; V: TRBV29-1; J: TRBJ1-1; DNA: TGCAGCGTCGCACGGGGTACTGAAGCTTTCTTT; CDR3: CSVARGTEAFF
D: TRBD1; size: few; V: TRBV10-1; J: TRBJ2-7; DNA: TGCGCCAGCAGTGGACGACAGGGGCCCTACGAGCAGTACTTC; CDR3: CASSGRQGPYEQYF
D: .; size: .; V: TRBV4-1; J: TRBJ1-5; DNA: TGCGCCAGCAGCCAGTCAGCTCAAGGGGATCAGCCCCAGCATTTT; CDR3: CASSQSAQGDQPQHF
D: .; size: large; V: TRBV5-1; J: TRBJ2-1; DNA: TGCGCCAGCAGCTTGGAAGTGGCCGAGGACAGTCCCTACAATGAGCAGTTCTTC; CDR3: CASSLEVAEDSPYNEQFF
D: TRBD1; size: .; V: TRBV18; J: TRBJ2-2; DNA: TGTGCCAGCTCGGGACAGGGGACCGGGGAGCTGTTTTTT; CDR3: CASSGQGTGELFF
D: TRBD1; size: few; V: TRBV5-4; J: TRBJ2-7; DNA: TGTGCCAGCAGCCTCCGGGACAGCCTATTCTACGAGCAGTACTTC; CDR3: CASSLRDSLFYEQYF
D: .; size: .; V: TRBV28; J: TRBJ2-3; DNA: TGTGCCAGCAGTTTTCTTAGCGGCACAGATACGCAGTATTTT; CDR3: CASSFLSGTDTQYF